One T cell receptor (beta chain) is described in this entry. The data were taken from a study of blood T cells in healthy people across ages. Study-wide context: For every two T cells, template switching captured about one barcoded beta molecule.

Germline CDR1 and CDR2: MNHEY and SMNVEV (reference sequence). CDR3 length: 13 residues. The V gene lost 6 bases and the J gene lost 5 bases, with 13 bases spanning the gap. A second about 6 to 11 cycle PCR used barcoded and J-beta primers. A single record per CDR3 protein comes from TCRdb applying MiXCR to the 5' RACE reads. The sample has 650,000 to 1,000,000 distinct CDR3 sequences, around 36% seen once; the top ten hold roughly 13%. What was sequenced was blood. The rearrangement links TRBV27 to TRBJ2-5; D gene unclear. The sequence was obtained from a man aged 18 to 30 in good health. CDR3 loop: CASSQRVLETQYF. The CDR3, as DNA: TGTGCCAGCAGCCAAAGGGTGCTCGAGACCCAGTACTTC.